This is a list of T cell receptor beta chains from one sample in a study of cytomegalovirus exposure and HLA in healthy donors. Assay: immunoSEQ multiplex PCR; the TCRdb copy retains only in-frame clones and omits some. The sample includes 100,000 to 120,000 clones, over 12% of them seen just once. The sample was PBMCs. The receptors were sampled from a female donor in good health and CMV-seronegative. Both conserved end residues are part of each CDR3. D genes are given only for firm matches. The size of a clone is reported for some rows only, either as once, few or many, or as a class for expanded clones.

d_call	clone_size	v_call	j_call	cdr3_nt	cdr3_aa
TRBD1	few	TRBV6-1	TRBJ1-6	TGTGCCAGCAGCGTGCAGGGGGCAGGAAATTCACCCCTCCACTTT	CASSVQGAGNSPLHF
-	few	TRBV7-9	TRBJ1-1	TGTGCCAGCAGCTTAGAGTCAGTAAGGAACACTGAAGCTTTCTTT	CASSLESVRNTEAFF
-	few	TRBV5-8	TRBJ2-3	TGTGCCAGCAGCACGGGAGGGGGCGACGCAGATACGCAGTATTTT	CASSTGGGDADTQYF
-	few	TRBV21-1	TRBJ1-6	TGTGCCAGCAGCAAAGAGAGCTCCTATAATTCACCCCTCCACTTT	CASSKESSYNSPLHF
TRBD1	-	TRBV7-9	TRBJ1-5	TGTGCCAGCAGCTCGACAGGGGGCGGAACTGATCAGCCCCAGCATTTT	CASSSTGGGTDQPQHF
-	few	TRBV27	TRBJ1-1	TGTGCCAGCACCCAGAGATGGCAGGGCCCCGAAGCTTTCTTT	CASTQRWQGPEAFF
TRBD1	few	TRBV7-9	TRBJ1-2	TGTGCCAGCAGCAAAGGGACAGATAACTATGGCTACACCTTC	CASSKGTDNYGYTF
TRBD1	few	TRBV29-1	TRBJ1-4	TGCAGCGTTGGGAGAGGGACAGGGGTTGAAAAACTGTTTTTT	CSVGRGTGVEKLFF
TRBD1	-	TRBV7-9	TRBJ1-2	TGTGCCAGCAGCCCGACTAGGGGACAGGGGGTGTATGGCTACACCTTC	CASSPTRGQGVYGYTF
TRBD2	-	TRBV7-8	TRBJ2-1	TGTGCCAGCTCGCTGAGCGGGGGGGCGGTAAATGAGCAGTTCTTC	CASSLSGGAVNEQFF
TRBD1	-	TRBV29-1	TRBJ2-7	TGCAGCTTCATGACAGGGTCCCATTACGAGCAGTACTTC	CSFMTGSHYEQYF
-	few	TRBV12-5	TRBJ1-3	TGTGCTAGTGGTTCCCGCGGTGAAGGCCCCACATTGGACACCATATATTTT	CASGSRGEGPTLDTIYF
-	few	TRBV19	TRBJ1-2	TGTGCCAGTAGTATTTGGCAGAATAACTATGGCTACACCTTC	CASSIWQNNYGYTF
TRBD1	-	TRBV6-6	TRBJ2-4	TGTGCCAGCAGCTTACAGGGGGCTGCCAAAAACATTCAGTACTTC	CASSLQGAAKNIQYF
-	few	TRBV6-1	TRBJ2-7	TGTGCCAGCAGTGAAGCGGCTGCCCGGGCGGGGTACGAGCAGTACTTC	CASSEAAARAGYEQYF
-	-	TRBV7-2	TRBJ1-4	TGTGCCAGCCGACCAGGAACAACTAATGAAAAACTGTTTTTT	CASRPGTTNEKLFF
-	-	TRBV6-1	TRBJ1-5	TGTGCCAGCAGGGCAAATCAGCCCCAGCATTTT	CASRANQPQHF
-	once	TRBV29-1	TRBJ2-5	TGCAGCGTTGAAGGGACAGCAGGGACCCAGTACTTC	CSVEGTAGTQYF
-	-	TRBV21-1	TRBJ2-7	TGTGCCGGACCACGACAGGGACCCTACGAGCAGTACTTC	CAGPRQGPYEQYF
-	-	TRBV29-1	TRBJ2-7	TGCAGCGTTGAAGAGGGGGCAAGGTCCTACGAGCAGTACTTC	CSVEEGARSYEQYF
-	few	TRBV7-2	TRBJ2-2	TGTGCCAGCAGCTTGGCTCGACAGACTCTTACCGGGGAGCTGTTTTTT	CASSLARQTLTGELFF
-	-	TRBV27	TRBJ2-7	TGTGCCAGCAGCCGCGGACTGACCCCCTACGAGCAGTACTTC	CASSRGLTPYEQYF
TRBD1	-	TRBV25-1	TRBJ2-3	TGTGCCAGCAGTGAAAAACCAAAACAGGGGGACGTCACAGATACGCAGTATTTT	CASSEKPKQGDVTDTQYF
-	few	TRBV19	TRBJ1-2	TGTGCCAGTAGTATCAGGGGAAATGGCTACACCTTC	CASSIRGNGYTF
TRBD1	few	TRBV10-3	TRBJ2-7	TGTGCCATCAGTGAGGGGGACAGGGGTCCCGAGCAGTACTTC	CAISEGDRGPEQYF
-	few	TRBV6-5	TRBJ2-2	TGTGCCAGCAGAACTATTCCCTCCGGGGAGCTGTTTTTT	CASRTIPSGELFF
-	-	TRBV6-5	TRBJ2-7	TGTGCCAGCAGTTACTCGTACTCCTACGAGCAGTACTTC	CASSYSYSYEQYF
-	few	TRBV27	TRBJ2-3	TGTGCCAGCGGGCTAGCGTCCCCAGATACGCAGTATTTT	CASGLASPDTQYF
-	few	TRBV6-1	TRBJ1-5	TGTGCCACGAGAAGAGACAATAGCAATCAGCCCCAGCATTTT	CATRRDNSNQPQHF
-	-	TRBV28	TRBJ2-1	TGTGCCAGCAGTCCTTTTTATAGGAGGGCCGCCTACAATGAGCAGTTCTTC	CASSPFYRRAAYNEQFF
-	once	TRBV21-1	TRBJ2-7	TGTGCCAGCAGCGCCTCGACAGGGACCAACGAGCAGTACTTC	CASSASTGTNEQYF
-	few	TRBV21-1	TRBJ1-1	TGTGCCAGCAGCAAAATGGGAGGGGACAGGTCAAACACTGAAGCTTTCTTT	CASSKMGGDRSNTEAFF
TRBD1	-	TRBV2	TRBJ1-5	TGTGCCAGCAGTGAAGAGGGGGACAGGGTGACTCAGCCCCAGCATTTT	CASSEEGDRVTQPQHF
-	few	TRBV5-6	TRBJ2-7	TGTGCCAGCAGGGCACGGGAGAGGGGATACGAGCAGTACTTC	CASRARERGYEQYF
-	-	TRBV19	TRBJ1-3	TGTGCCAGTAGTATGACAGCTATGAACTCTGGAAACACCATATATTTT	CASSMTAMNSGNTIYF
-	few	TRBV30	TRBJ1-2	TGTGCCTGGACAGGGGAAGACTATGGCTACACCTTC	CAWTGEDYGYTF
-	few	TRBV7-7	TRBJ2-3	TGTGCTAGCAGCCCCGGGGGTATTTTTATGGATACGCAGTATTTT	CASSPGGIFMDTQYF
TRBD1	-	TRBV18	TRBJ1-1	TGTGCCAGCTCACCCCGACAGGGGATTTACACTGAAGCTTTCTTT	CASSPRQGIYTEAFF
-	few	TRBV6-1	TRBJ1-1	TGTGCCAGCAGTGCCCGGGTCCTGAACACTGAAGCTTTCTTT	CASSARVLNTEAFF
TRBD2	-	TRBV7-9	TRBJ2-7	TGTGCCAGCAGCCCTGCCTTGGGGACTAGCGGGCACGAGCAGTACTTC	CASSPALGTSGHEQYF